One sample yielded the 13 T cell receptor beta chains listed below, sequenced in a study of T cell changes during pregnancy in multiple sclerosis. The assay was immunoSEQ multiplex PCR, and TCRdb's table has in-frame clones only and misses some. The sample yields roughly 18,000 clones, approximately 90% seen once. The specimen was CD4+ T cells from peripheral blood mononuclear cells, collected in the first trimester of pregnancy. These receptors originate from a female donor in good health, enrolled as a control in a pregnancy study.

This CDR3 reads CASSDLLAGSSYNEQFF. The CDR3 nucleotides read TGTGCCAGCAGTGATTTGTTAGCGGGGAGCTCCTACAATGAGCAGTTCTTC. V usage is TRBV2 and J usage is TRBJ2-1; 8 bases match TRBD2. Germline CDR1 is SNHLY and CDR2 is FYNNEI. The V and J ends lost 3 bases and 0 bases, in that order; junction bases with no gene match: 7. CDR3 size: 17 residues.

The chain has TRBV27 and TRBJ1-6; 8 positions match TRBD1. Germline assignment: CDR1 MNHEY and CDR2 SMNVEV (reference sequence). This CDR3 has 16 amino acids. V shed 3 bases and J 9 bases; nucleotides not matched to a gene: 10. As DNA, the CDR3 is TGTGCCAGCAGTTTCTCCTCCCAGGGGGCGCGTTCACCCCTCCACTTT. Amino acid sequence: CASSFSSQGARSPLHF.

The chain joins TRBV5-4 to TRBJ2-7, with 8 bases aligning to TRBD2. The germline CDR1 and CDR2 sequences are SGHNT and YYREEE (reference sequence). V lost 5 bases to trimming and J lost 4 bases; unmatched junction nucleotides: 11. The CDR3 sequence is 15 residues long. CDR3 in amino acids: CASSSGLASTYEQYF. The CDR3 coding sequence is TGTGCCAGCAGTTCCGGACTAGCTTCTACGTACGAGCAGTACTTC.

V is TRBV2 and J is TRBJ2-3; TRBD2 matches 12 bases. Germline loops: CDR1 SNHLY, CDR2 FYNNEI. Trimming took 5 bases from V and 6 from J; bases not matched to a gene: 6. The CDR3 is 15 residues long. CDR3 protein: CASSTTSGRQDTQYF. CDR3 nucleotides: TGTGCCAGCAGTACGACTAGCGGGAGACAGGATACGCAGTATTTT.

This rearrangement joins TRBV7-6 to TRBJ1-1, with TRBD1 identical over 7 bases. V lost 5 bases, J lost 0 bases, and 6 bases stayed unmatched. Germline V gene data show CDR1 as SGHVS and CDR2 as FNYEAQ. CDR3 length equals 15 residues. CDR3 coding DNA: TGTGCCAGCAGCCTAAACAGGGGTTTGAACACTGAAGCTTTCTTT. Residues: CASSLNRGLNTEAFF.

V gene TRBV6-5 combines with J gene TRBJ2-7; D might be TRBD2 (5 bases). The CDR3 contains 16 residues. V lost 4 bases, J lost 4 bases, and 20 bases lay in between. In germline, CDR1 is MNHEY, CDR2 SVGAGI. The CDR3 region is CASSSLGEGRGYEQYF. CDR3 DNA: TGTGCCAGCAGTTCACTCGGAGAGGGCCGAGGGTACGAGCAGTACTTC.

The chain combines TRBV6-4 with TRBJ2-3; 10 bases line up with TRBD2. The CDR3 has 16 amino acids. Germline lookup yields CDR1 MRHNA and CDR2 SNTAGT. Losses at the gene ends were 2 bases for V and 6 bases for J; bases not matched to a gene: 8. CDR3 in amino acids: CASSDLASGRLDTQYF. The CDR3 nucleotides read TGTGCCAGCAGTGACCTGGCTAGCGGGAGATTGGATACGCAGTATTTT.

This clone came up a few times. This rearrangement joins TRBV6-1 to TRBJ1-2; D is perhaps TRBD1 (5 bases). This CDR3 is 15 amino acids long. From germline, CDR1 is MNHNS and CDR2 SASEGT. Deletions cut 2 bases from V and 7 bases from J, with 17 bases between. CDR3 sequence reads: CASSESVQGGSGYTF. As DNA, the CDR3 is TGTGCCAGCAGTGAAAGTGTTCAGGGAGGGTCTGGCTACACCTTC.

This chain connects TRBV29-1 to TRBJ1-4; D is perhaps TRBD1 (5 bases). The CDR3 has 14 residues. Per the germline V gene, CDR1 is SQVTM and CDR2 is ANQGSEA. V lost 7 bases and J lost 3, with 15 bases in between. The CDR3 is CSARTLLSNEKLFF. CDR3 nucleotide sequence: TGCAGCGCCCGGACACTACTATCTAATGAAAAACTGTTTTTT.

The V and J genes are TRBV10-3 and TRBJ2-5, with a weak D call TRBD2 (6 bases). V was shortened by 0 bases and J by 1 base, with 15 bases between the two germline ends. Germline CDR1 ENHRY, CDR2 SYGVKD. The CDR3 is 17 amino acids. The CDR3 coding sequence is TGTGCCATCAGTGAGTCGAGGAGGGAAGTGGGCCAAGAGACCCAGTACTTC. This sequence encodes CAISESRREVGQETQYF.

This rearrangement joins TRBV27 to TRBJ1-2, with a possible D match to TRBD1 (6 bases). This CDR3 region has 16 residues. V lost 0 bases, J lost 1 base, and 12 bases lay in between. The germline gives CDR1 MNHEY, CDR2 SMNVEV (reference sequence). DNA of the CDR3: TGTGCCAGCAGTTTATCGGCAGGGGACCTTAACTATGGCTACACCTTC. This gives the protein CASSLSAGDLNYGYTF.

The chain joins TRBV18 to TRBJ2-1; a possible D gene is TRBD2 (5 bases). The germline gives CDR1 KGHSH, CDR2 LQKENI. V lost 0 bases and J 6 bases, leaving 9 bases between the germline ends. The CDR3 spans 14 residues. CDR3 sequence reads: CASSPPGASNEQFF. CDR3 DNA sequence: TGTGCCAGCTCACCACCGGGAGCGTCCAATGAGCAGTTCTTC.

In its sample, this clone was seen a few times. V usage is TRBV18 and J usage is TRBJ1-5; tentative D call: TRBD1 (6 bases). The CDR3 spans 15 residues. The V end lost 5 bases, the J end lost 5 bases, and 16 bases lay between the germline ends. CDR1 is KGHSH, CDR2 LQKENI, per germline. The CDR3 protein is CASSSSRGGDQPQHF. In nucleotides, the CDR3 is TGTGCCAGCTCATCTTCCAGGGGTGGGGATCAGCCCCAGCATTTT.